These 26 T cell receptor beta chains came from one sample sequenced in a study of early stage breast cancer tumors. Some clones are missing from TCRdb's copy, which holds only in-frame ones; the method was immunoSEQ multiplex PCR. The data hold about 24,000 clones, with approximately 67% observed a single time. Specimen: breast tumor tissue. These receptors came from a person between 60 and 70 years old with breast cancer.

The chain joins TRBV6-4 to TRBJ2-1, with D perhaps TRBD2 (5 bases). Germline V CDR1 and CDR2: MRHNA, SNTAGT. V was trimmed by 3 bases and J by 3 bases, leaving 15 bases between them. This CDR3 has 16 amino acids. The CDR3 nucleotides are TGTGCCAGCAGTGAAGGCGGGTTACTGAGCTACAATGAGCAGTTCTTC. Translation gives CASSEGGLLSYNEQFF.

This clone came up a few times. The chain uses TRBV19 and TRBJ2-3; TRBD2 matches 9 bases. V lost 5 bases and J lost 3; bases outside the gene matches: 6. The CDR3 consists of 15 residues. Germline V gene sequence: CDR1 LNHDA, CDR2 SQIVND (reference sequence). The CDR3 coding sequence is TGTGCCAGTAGTTTACTAGCGGGTTTTACAGATACGCAGTATTTT. Translation gives CASSLLAGFTDTQYF.

The chain is built from TRBV7-9 and TRBJ2-5, with no clear D. CDR1 and CDR2 (germline): SEHNR, FQNEAQ (reference sequence). CDR3 length equals 13 residues. The V end was cut by 2 bases, the J end by 4 bases, with 8 bases between. The CDR3 coding sequence is TGTGCCAGCAGCTTAAATAGTCCAGAGACCCAGTACTTC. Translating it yields CASSLNSPETQYF.

The chain combines TRBV21-1 with TRBJ2-7; no check of the table's D call, TRBD1, against the DNA was made. TRBV21-1 represents a pseudogene. The CDR3 runs 13 residues. The CDR3 region is CASSGRGFGEQYF. The CDR3 DNA is TGTGCCAGCAGCGGCAGGGGATTTGGGGAGCAGTACTTC.

The genes are TRBV4-3 and TRBJ2-7; 14 bases are shared with TRBD2. Losses at the gene ends were 2 bases for V and 3 bases for J; bases not matched to a gene: 6. The CDR3 is 17 amino acids. The germline gives CDR1 LGHNA, CDR2 YSLEER. The CDR3 spells CASSQNAGTSGSYEQYF. CDR3 nucleotides: TGCGCCAGCAGCCAAAACGCCGGGACTAGCGGGAGCTACGAGCAGTACTTC.

V and J are TRBV30 and TRBJ2-3; maybe TRBD2 (6 bases). V was clipped by 0 bases and J by 0 bases, with 22 bases between them. Germline V lookup: CDR1 GTSNPN, CDR2 SVGIG (reference sequence). This CDR3 is 19 amino acids long. CDR3 nucleotide sequence: TGTGCCTGGAGTGTTCGCGACAGACGGCTAGCGCCTAGCACAGATACGCAGTATTTT. This gives the protein CAWSVRDRRLAPSTDTQYF.

The rearrangement uses TRBV11-3 and TRBJ1-2; TRBD1 agrees at 8 bases. The germline gives CDR1 SGHNT, CDR2 YENEEA. J was trimmed by 0 bases and V by 5 bases; bases with no gene match: 2. CDR3 length: 14 residues. The CDR3 DNA reads TGTGCCAGCAGCCCGGGACAGGCTAACTATGGCTACACCTTC. It codes for CASSPGQANYGYTF.

The chain recombines TRBV4-1 with TRBJ1-3; D call uncertain. Germline V gene sequence: CDR1 MGHRA, CDR2 YSYEKL. Trimming shortened V by 3 bases and J by 5 bases, and 20 bases separated the two germline ends. The CDR3 consists of 17 residues. The CDR3 spells CASSHRRGRIPRNTIYF. The CDR3 nucleotides read TGCGCCAGCAGCCACCGGCGAGGTCGGATACCTAGAAACACCATATATTTT.

This sequence joins TRBV7-9 and TRBJ2-7, with a weak D call TRBD2 (5 bases). Trimming took 1 base from V and 6 from J, leaving 7 bases between them. Germline CDR1 SEHNR, CDR2 FQNEAQ (reference sequence). This CDR3 comprises 12 residues. For the CDR3, the DNA is TGTGCCAGCAGCTTAGAAGAGGGCGAGCAGTACTTC. Its translation: CASSLEEGEQYF.

The chain is built from TRBV5-1 and TRBJ2-7; 9 bases line up with TRBD2. This CDR3 is built from 18 residues. J gave up 6 bases and V 1 base, and 17 bases lay outside the gene matches. Germline CDR1 reads SGHRS; CDR2 reads YFSETQ. The CDR3, as DNA: TGCGCCAGCAGCTTGACTCCGGGACTAGCTGGGTGGTCGGTCGAGCAGTACTTC. Translating gives CASSLTPGLAGWSVEQYF.

V and J are TRBV28 and TRBJ2-7, with 10 bases matching TRBD1. Germline lookup yields CDR1 MDHEN and CDR2 SYDVKM. Losses at the gene ends were 6 bases for V and 3 bases for J; bases not matched to a gene: 8. The CDR3 is 15 amino acids. CDR3 sequence reads: CASSVRQGARYEQYF. For the CDR3, the DNA is TGTGCCAGCAGCGTGAGACAGGGGGCACGCTACGAGCAGTACTTC.

The V call is TRBV9, the J call TRBJ2-7; TRBD1 agrees at 8 bases. There are 13 residues in the CDR3. Trimming cost V 6 bases and J 3 bases; bases outside gene matches: 5. Germline V gene lookup returns CDR1 SGDLS and CDR2 YYNGEE. CDR3 DNA sequence: TGTGCCAGCAACCGACAGGGGTACTACGAGCAGTACTTC. This encodes CASNRQGYYEQYF. The full variable domain, its missing parts supplied by reference TRBV9 and TRBJ2-7, is DSGVTQTPKHLITATGQRVTLRCSPRSGDLSVYWYQQSLDQGLQFLIQYYNGEERAKGNILERFSAQQFPDLHSELNLSSLELGDSALYFCASNRQGYYEQYFGPGTRLTVT.

This chain uses TRBV9 with TRBJ2-2, with D perhaps matching TRBD2 (6 bases). The ends were cut back, 0 bases at V and 6 bases at J, with 15 bases in the middle. CDR1 is SGDLS and CDR2 is YYNGEE in the germline V gene. The CDR3 consists of 16 residues. CDR3 amino acids: CASSVVLGEVPGELFF. In DNA form, the CDR3 reads TGTGCCAGCAGCGTAGTGTTAGGGGAGGTGCCCGGGGAGCTGTTTTTT.

The J gene is TRBJ2-7, the V gene TRBV2; 7 bases are shared with TRBD2. With V trimmed by 4 bases and J by 6 bases, 3 bases remained unmatched. Germline V gene lookup returns CDR1 SNHLY and CDR2 FYNNEI. CDR3 length: 12 residues. The CDR3 DNA follows: TGTGCCAGCAGTGGATCGGGGGGCGAGCAGTACTTC. Translated: CASSGSGGEQYF. The complete variable domain, with remaining parts taken from reference TRBV2 and TRBJ2-7, reads EPEVTQTPSHQVTQMGQEVILRCVPISNHLYFYWYRQILGQKVEFLVSFYNNEISEKSEIFDDQFSVERPDGSNFTLKIRSTKLEDSAMYFCASSGSGGEQYFGPGTRLTVT.

The J gene is TRBJ2-7, the V gene TRBV12-5, with D hard to call. There are 16 residues in the CDR3. With 5 bases removed from V and 3 bases from J, the gap between germline ends came to 20 bases. Germline assignment: CDR1 LGHNT and CDR2 FRNRAP. The CDR3 here is CASGQNGAWRIYEQYF. In DNA form, the CDR3 reads TGTGCTAGTGGTCAAAACGGAGCCTGGCGGATCTACGAGCAGTACTTC.

By sample share, this clone is medium-sized. The V and J genes are TRBV2 and TRBJ2-2, with unresolved D. Trimming pared 8 bases from V and 4 bases from J, leaving 5 bases between. The CDR3 spans 11 residues. Germline V lookup: CDR1 SNHLY, CDR2 FYNNEI. CDR3 bases: TGTGCCAGCGTCATCACCGGGGAGCTGTTTTTT. Protein product: CASVITGELFF.

The chain joins TRBV7-9 to TRBJ2-7; 9 nucleotides line up with TRBD1. The junction had 0 bases not matched to a gene; V was cut back by 6 bases and J by 0 bases. This CDR3 region has 13 residues. Germline CDR1 and CDR2: SEHNR and FQNEAQ (reference sequence). The CDR3: CASRTGGSYEQYF. In DNA, the CDR3 is TGTGCCAGCAGGACAGGGGGCTCCTACGAGCAGTACTTC.

This chain joins TRBV28 and TRBJ1-5; possibly TRBD1 for D (6 bases). The CDR3 length is 15 residues. In germline, CDR1 is MDHEN, CDR2 SYDVKM. V gave up 3 bases and J gave up 4 bases, with 13 bases separating them. In DNA, the CDR3 is TGTGCCAGCAGTTTCCTCAGGGGTGGTAATCAGCCCCAGCATTTT. This gives the protein CASSFLRGGNQPQHF.

This chain uses TRBV7-6 with TRBJ2-2; D is possibly TRBD2 (6 bases). There are 15 residues in the CDR3. Per germline, CDR1 SGHVS and CDR2 FNYEAQ. With 9 bases removed from V and 3 bases from J, the gap between germline ends came to 17 bases. The CDR3, as DNA: TGTGCCAGAGTAATGGCAGGGACTTACACCGGGGAGCTGTTTTTT. As protein: CARVMAGTYTGELFF.

This chain uses TRBV4-2 with TRBJ1-2, with TRBD1 identical over 7 bases. Germline values: CDR1 LGHNA, CDR2 YNFKEQ. Trimming removed 4 bases from V and 2 bases from J; junction bases left unmatched: 4. This CDR3 is built from 14 residues. This CDR3 reads CASSPGQQNYGYTF. Written as DNA, the CDR3 is TGTGCCAGCAGCCCGGGACAGCAAAACTATGGCTACACCTTC.

The gene calls are TRBV27 and TRBJ2-7; 7 positions match TRBD1. The CDR3 contains 14 residues. Germline trimming cut 0 bases from V and 11 bases from J; bases unmatched to any gene: 10. The germline gives CDR1 MNHEY, CDR2 SMNVEV (reference sequence). The CDR3 DNA reads as TGTGCCAGCAGTTTATCAAGGGTAGACAGGGACAAGTACTTC. Residues: CASSLSRVDRDKYF.

V gene TRBV2 combines with J gene TRBJ1-1; the D gene is possibly TRBD1 (5 bases). V was shortened by 11 bases and J by 4 bases, with 17 bases between the two germline ends. The CDR3 covers 13 residues. Germline lookup yields CDR1 SNHLY and CDR2 FYNNEI. This chain's CDR3 is CAGFSGGGTEAFF. The CDR3 DNA follows: TGTGCCGGATTCTCGGGGGGGGGCACTGAAGCTTTCTTT.

This clone was found a few times. This chain joins TRBV2 and TRBJ2-2, with 9 bases lining up with TRBD2. Trimming at V came to 8 bases and at J to 1 base, leaving 5 bases not matched to a gene. The germline V gene encodes CDR1 SNHLY and CDR2 FYNNEI. CDR3 length: 15 amino acids. CDR3 in DNA: TGTGCCAGCGGGTCTAGCGGGATGAACACCGGGGAGCTGTTTTTT. This gives the protein CASGSSGMNTGELFF.

V is TRBV6-5 and J is TRBJ2-5; 7 bases are a match to TRBD2. The V and J ends lost 2 bases and 5 bases, in that order; junction bases with no gene match: 8. CDR3 length: 15 amino acids. The germline V gene encodes CDR1 MNHEY and CDR2 SVGAGI. CDR3 region: CASSYGRGRRETQYF. Here the CDR3 DNA reads TGTGCCAGCAGTTACGGGAGGGGCCGTCGGGAGACCCAGTACTTC.

This chain uses TRBV5-4 with TRBJ2-3, with TRBD2 matching over 7 bases. Germline CDR1 and CDR2: SGHNT and YYREEE (reference sequence). The CDR3 runs 15 residues. J gave up 5 bases and V 4 bases, and 10 bases lay outside the gene matches. This CDR3 is CASSPEGRGRDTQYF. The DNA for the CDR3 is TGTGCCAGCAGCCCCGAAGGGAGGGGCAGAGATACGCAGTATTTT.

This clone was recorded a few times. This chain connects TRBV4-3 to TRBJ1-1; the D gene is possibly TRBD1 (6 bases). CDR1 is LGHNA and CDR2 is YSLEER in the germline V gene. Trimming took 4 bases from V and 3 from J, leaving 12 bases between them. The CDR3 extends over 14 amino acids. CDR3 in amino acids: CASSRNQGYTEAFF. In nucleotides, the CDR3 is TGCGCCAGCAGCCGGAACCAGGGGTACACTGAAGCTTTCTTT.